The next 31 T cell receptor beta chains were all read from a single sample in a study of CD8 T cells in ankylosing spondylitis. Whole-study findings and limits: A motif of several highly homologous TCR beta variants was seen as apparently characteristic of ankylosing spondylitis blood.

TCRdb passed the 5' RACE reads through MiXCR, listing each CDR3 protein once. The repertoire holds approximately 520,000 distinct CDR3 sequences, with about 5.4% as singletons. These receptors lack a known antigen. Sequencing was carried out using blood, either unsorted or a sorted T cell fraction (not recorded which). These receptors originate from a male donor with ankylosing spondylitis.

This clonotype was counted many times. The V and J genes are TRBV7-2 and TRBJ2-2; a possible D gene is TRBD1 (5 bases). The CDR3 consists of 15 residues. Trimming removed 2 bases from V and 3 bases from J, with 10 bases in between. From germline, CDR1 is SGHTA and CDR2 FQGNSA. The CDR3: CASSLIGAHTGELFF. In DNA form, the CDR3 reads TGTGCCAGCAGCTTAATAGGGGCGCACACCGGGGAGCTGTTTTTT.

The table lists this clonotype with many counts. The J gene is TRBJ2-7, the V gene TRBV4-3; D not certain. The ends were cut back, 1 base at V and 3 bases at J, with 13 bases in the middle. CDR3 length: 15 residues. Germline CDR1 LGHNA, CDR2 YSLEER. The CDR3, as DNA: TGCGCCAGCAGCCAAGGTTACAACAGCAACTACGAGCAGTACTTC. The encoded protein is CASSQGYNSNYEQYF.

The V and J genes are TRBV7-9 and TRBJ2-7; the match to TRBD2 covers 8 bases. With 5 bases clipped from V and 7 bases from J, the junction kept 7 bases outside the gene matches. The CDR3 has 13 residues. The germline CDR1 and CDR2 sequences are SEHNR and FQNEAQ (reference sequence). The CDR3 DNA reads as TGTGCCAGCAGCCCCTCGGGGGGGTGGGAGCAGTACTTC. Residues: CASSPSGGWEQYF.

This clonotype was recorded at least ten times. The chain carries TRBV29-1 and TRBJ2-1, with 11 nucleotides matching TRBD2. V gave up 3 bases and J gave up 10 bases; unmatched junction bases: 8. CDR1 SQVTM and CDR2 ANQGSEA come from the germline V gene. This CDR3 spans 14 amino acids. CDR3 bases: TGCAGCGTTGAGTTTCTAGCGGGGGGAGGGGAGCAGTTCTTC. Translating gives CSVEFLAGGGEQFF.

This clonotype was seen many times. The V and J genes are TRBV20-1 and TRBJ2-5, with 9 positions matching TRBD1. The germline V gene has CDR1 DFQATT and CDR2 SNEGSKA (reference sequence). The CDR3 runs to 13 residues. V was clipped by 4 bases and J by 5 bases; unmatched bases: 5. DNA for the CDR3: TGCAGTGCTAACAGGGGGCCTGGGGAGACCCAGTACTTC. It translates to CSANRGPGETQYF.

This clonotype came up many times. This chain connects TRBV5-1 to TRBJ2-6, with D maybe TRBD1 (6 bases). Per the germline V gene, CDR1 is SGHRS and CDR2 is YFSETQ. The CDR3 is 17 residues long. Trimming removed 3 bases at V and 9 bases at J, with 22 bases between. In nucleotides, the CDR3 is TGCGCCAGCAGCTCAATGTTAAACAGGGTACAGGGCAACGTCCTGACTTTC. As protein: CASSSMLNRVQGNVLTF.

This clonotype was observed many times. One junction end does not reproduce the germline sequence, and a read error may be involved. The gene calls are TRBV5-6 and TRBJ1-3; D remains unclear. Germline CDR1 reads SGHDT; CDR2 reads YYEEEE. CDR3 length: 12 amino acids. The CDR3 nucleotides read TGTGCCAGCAGCCGCCGCGGAAGCACCATATATTTT. Amino acid sequence: CASSRRGSTIYF.

Many counts were recorded for this clonotype. The rearrangement links TRBV20-1 to TRBJ1-1; D not certain. Germline CDR1 DFQATT, CDR2 SNEGSKA (reference sequence). V lost 0 bases, J lost 5 bases, and 13 bases lay in between. The CDR3 spans 14 residues. The CDR3 DNA follows: TGCAGTGCTAGAGATACCGTCTGGCGTACTGAAGCTTTCTTT. It specifies CSARDTVWRTEAFF.

The chain employs TRBV5-1 and TRBJ2-7, with D possibly TRBD1 on 6 matching bases. V was clipped by 0 bases and J by 4 bases, with 11 bases between them. There are 14 residues in the CDR3. From germline, CDR1 is SGHRS and CDR2 YFSETQ. The CDR3 is CASSLEVGQYEQYF. The CDR3 DNA reads as TGCGCCAGCAGCTTGGAGGTGGGACAATACGAGCAGTACTTC.

This clonotype was detected many times. This chain links TRBV6-5 with TRBJ1-2; D is undetermined. This CDR3 contains 19 residues. Germline assignment: CDR1 MNHEY and CDR2 SVGAGI. Trimming pared 2 bases from V and 2 bases from J, leaving 24 bases between. CDR3 sequence: CASSYHLGFAAEANYGYTF. The CDR3 DNA is TGTGCCAGCAGTTACCATCTGGGTTTCGCGGCTGAGGCCAACTATGGCTACACCTTC.

This clonotype was counted at least ten times. The chain uses TRBV5-1 and TRBJ1-3; D possibly corresponds to TRBD1 (6 bases). V lost 4 bases to trimming and J lost 2 bases, with 10 bases between them. Per the germline V gene, CDR1 is SGHRS and CDR2 is YFSETQ. The CDR3 covers 14 residues. The CDR3 is CASSPDRTGNTIYF. CDR3 coding DNA: TGCGCCAGCAGCCCGGACAGAACTGGAAACACCATATATTTT.

Concerning this clonotype itself: Since a much larger clone is just one base distant, this may be a read error. The rearrangement uses TRBV7-8 and TRBJ2-1, with unresolved D. V gave up 4 bases and J gave up 6 bases, with 10 bases separating them. CDR1 is SGHVS and CDR2 is FQNEAQ in the germline V gene. CDR3 size: 13 residues. In nucleotides, the CDR3 is TGTGCCAGCAGCTCTATTGCTTCCAATGAGCAGTTCTTC. This encodes CASSSIASNEQFF.

This clonotype was counted ten times or more. Its ends do not fully match the called genes, so a read error is possible. V gene TRBV7-2 combines with J gene TRBJ2-2; 8 nucleotides line up with TRBD2. The CDR3 length is 15 residues. The V gene's germline CDR1 is SGHTA and CDR2 FQGNSA. CDR3 in DNA: TGTGCCAGCAGGGGGGGTAGCGGGAACTCCGGGGAGCTGTTTTTT. Translating gives CASRGGSGNSGELFF. The full variable domain, its missing parts supplied by reference TRBV7-2 and TRBJ2-2, is GAGVSQSPSNKVTEKGKDVELRCDPISGHTALYWYRQSLGQGLEFLIYFQGNSAPDKSGLPSDRFSAERTGGSVSTLTIQRTQQEDSAVYLCASRGGSGNSGELFFGEGSRLTVL.

The chain employs TRBV7-9 and TRBJ2-1; D is undetermined. V lost 0 bases and J lost 10, with 13 bases in between. Per the germline V gene, CDR1 is SEHNR and CDR2 is FQNEAQ (reference sequence). CDR3 size: 14 residues. The CDR3 DNA reads as TGTGCCAGCAGCTTAGCACCCACTTGGGCAGAGCAGTTCTTC. This gives the protein CASSLAPTWAEQFF.

In this sample, this clonotype turned up many times. V usage is TRBV4-1 and J usage is TRBJ2-1; TRBD2 matches at 9 bases. CDR3 length equals 17 residues. The ends lost 1 base at V and 4 bases at J; junction bases unmatched: 8. Germline CDR1 and CDR2: MGHRA and YSYEKL. Written as DNA, the CDR3 is TGCGCCAGCAGCCAAGGGTCCGCGGGGGGGGATTACAATGAGCAGTTCTTC. Its translation: CASSQGSAGGDYNEQFF.

The CDR3 region is CAISGTGSDNEQFF. The CDR3 DNA reads as TGTGCCATCAGTGGGACAGGGTCAGACAATGAGCAGTTCTTC. The V and J genes are TRBV10-3 and TRBJ2-1; 8 bases are shared with TRBD1. CDR3 length: 14 amino acids. From germline, CDR1 is ENHRY and CDR2 SYGVKD. V lost 4 bases, J lost 5 bases, and 4 bases stayed unmatched.

This clonotype was seen ten or more times. The genes are TRBV12-3 or TRBV12-4 and TRBJ1-1; no definite D call. Trimming left V 2 bases short and J 1 base short, with 8 bases between. CDR3 length: 14 amino acids. CDR3 loop: CASSLMAGNTEAFF. As DNA, the CDR3 is TGTGCCAGCAGTTTAATGGCCGGGAACACTGAAGCTTTCTTT.

This clonotype has at least ten counts. CDR3 in amino acids: CASSRDTPYEQYF. CDR3 in DNA: TGTGCCAGCAGCCGGGACACCCCCTACGAGCAGTACTTC. The chain recombines TRBV2 with TRBJ2-7, with D maybe TRBD1 (6 bases). CDR3 length: 13 amino acids. Per germline, CDR1 SNHLY and CDR2 FYNNEI. Trimming shortened V by 6 bases and J by 2 bases, and 11 bases separated the two germline ends.

At least ten counts were recorded for this clonotype. CDR3 protein: CASSFAGGHDTQYF. CDR3 DNA: TGTGCCAGCAGTTTTGCGGGAGGACACGATACGCAGTATTTT. The chain combines TRBV28 with TRBJ2-3; 8 bases agree with TRBD2. With V trimmed by 3 bases and J by 6 bases, 5 bases remained unmatched. This CDR3 has 14 residues. Looked up from germline, CDR1 is MDHEN and CDR2 is SYDVKM.

In the case of this clonotype: A much larger clone is a single base away; this may be a read error. This chain uses TRBV20-1 with TRBJ1-1; D remains unclear. Per the germline V gene, CDR1 is DFQATT and CDR2 is SNEGSKA (reference sequence). The ends were cut back, 0 bases at V and 6 bases at J, with 11 bases in the middle. The CDR3 has 13 amino acids. The CDR3 region has the DNA TGCAGTGCTAGAGATCTTGGGGAGTCTGAAGCTTTCTTT. Residues: CSARDLGESEAFF.

This clonotype was seen ten or more times. The chain recombines TRBV6-6 with TRBJ1-1; D is possibly TRBD1 (6 bases). CDR1 MNHNY and CDR2 SVGAGI come from the germline V gene (reference sequence). The ends were cut back, 2 bases at V and 10 bases at J, with 11 bases in the middle. The CDR3 is 12 residues long. CDR3 DNA sequence: TGTGCCAGCAGTTACCCACAGGGTACAGCTTTCTTT. Its translation is CASSYPQGTAFF.

In its sample, this clonotype was seen many times. The rearrangement uses TRBV5-1 and TRBJ1-6; maybe TRBD1 (6 bases). Trimming took off 4 bases at V and 5 bases at J, with 16 bases between the two ends. CDR3 length: 16 residues. Germline V gene data show CDR1 as SGHRS and CDR2 as YFSETQ. Here the CDR3 reads CASSPPGTWDNSPLHF. The CDR3 DNA sequence: TGCGCCAGCAGCCCACCAGGGACATGGGATAATTCACCCCTCCACTTT.

This clonotype was seen more than once but under ten times. V is TRBV6-2 or TRBV6-3 and J is TRBJ1-5, with unresolved D. V was trimmed by 2 bases and J by 7 bases, leaving 21 bases between them. The CDR3 has 17 amino acids. CDR1 and CDR2 from the germline V gene are MNHEY and SVGEGT. The CDR3 reads CASSYEIQRAPGQPQHF. The CDR3 DNA is TGTGCCAGCAGTTACGAAATCCAGAGGGCCCCTGGGCAGCCCCAGCATTTT.

This clonotype was counted a single time. A much bigger clone sits one base away, suggesting this may be a read error. V is TRBV29-1 and J is TRBJ2-1; D remains unclear. With 0 bases removed from V and 15 bases from J, the gap between germline ends came to 15 bases. CDR1 and CDR2 from the germline V gene are SQVTM and ANQGSEA. The CDR3 consists of 12 residues. As DNA, the CDR3 is TGCAGCGTTGAAGACTACCGGCCCCGACTGTTCTTC. Translation gives CSVEDYRPRLFF.

This clonotype was observed a few times. V gene TRBV5-1 combines with J gene TRBJ1-1; D remains unclear. CDR3 length: 14 amino acids. Germline V lookup: CDR1 SGHRS, CDR2 YFSETQ. The V gene lost 0 bases and the J gene lost 5 bases, with 11 bases spanning the gap. The CDR3 DNA follows: TGCGCCAGCAGCTTGGATACGTTGGGGACTGAAGCTTTCTTT. This sequence encodes CASSLDTLGTEAFF.

This clonotype was counted at least ten times. The rearrangement uses TRBV6-5 and TRBJ1-4; no clear D. CDR1 is MNHEY and CDR2 is SVGAGI in the germline V gene. CDR3 size: 15 residues. V lost 4 bases and J 5 bases, leaving 14 bases between the germline ends. CDR3 protein: CASSSLMEENEKLFF. The CDR3 bases are TGTGCCAGCAGTTCCCTGATGGAGGAAAATGAAAAACTGTTTTTT.

This clonotype was counted many times. V and J are TRBV7-2 and TRBJ2-1; unclear D gene. V was clipped by 3 bases and J by 2 bases, with 8 bases between them. CDR1 and CDR2 (germline): SGHTA, FQGNSA. This CDR3 spans 14 amino acids. This CDR3 reads CASSLGVTYNEQFF. Written as DNA, the CDR3 is TGTGCCAGCAGCTTGGGTGTAACCTACAATGAGCAGTTCTTC.

This clonotype was counted between two and nine times. The chain joins TRBV27 to TRBJ2-5; TRBD2 matches 11 bases. The trim removed 7 bases at V and 3 bases at J, leaving 7 bases unmatched. The CDR3 covers 15 residues. Germline V gives CDR1 MNHEY, CDR2 SMNVEV (reference sequence). In DNA form, the CDR3 reads TGTGCCAGCACGAGGGGGACTAGCGGTAAAGAGACCCAGTACTTC. Encoded protein: CASTRGTSGKETQYF.

This clonotype came up many times. The V and J genes are TRBV11-1 and TRBJ2-1, with D possibly called TRBD1 or TRBD2 (5 bases each). Trimming shortened V by 2 bases and J by 3 bases, and 17 bases separated the two germline ends. Germline values: CDR1 SGHAT, CDR2 FQDESV (reference sequence). CDR3 size: 17 residues. This CDR3 is CASSLRNRDPYYNEQFF. The CDR3 DNA is TGTGCCAGCAGCTTACGGAACCGGGACCCCTACTACAATGAGCAGTTCTTC.

Ten or more counts support this clonotype. The chain recombines TRBV10-3 with TRBJ2-7; 7 bases fit TRBD1. This CDR3 has 13 amino acids. From germline, CDR1 is ENHRY and CDR2 SYGVKD. The junction had 4 bases not matched to a gene; V was cut back by 4 bases and J by 4 bases. The CDR3 DNA reads as TGTGCCATCAGTGGGGGGACAGCTTACGAGCAGTACTTC. Protein: CAISGGTAYEQYF.

The V call is TRBV19, the J call TRBJ2-5, with 12 bases identical to TRBD2. Germline V CDR1 and CDR2: LNHDA, SQIVND (reference sequence). CDR3 length: 23 residues. The J segment lost 4 bases and the V segment lost 4 bases, leaving 28 bases of the junction unmatched. The DNA of the CDR3 is TGTGCCAGTAGTACCCCAGTTCCCCCGAAACCTTTTGGACTAGCGGGGACCGGAGAGACCCAGTACTTC. Protein: CASSTPVPPKPFGLAGTGETQYF.